These T cell receptor beta chains were read from a single sample in a study of cytomegalovirus exposure and HLA in healthy donors. Assay: immunoSEQ multiplex PCR; the TCRdb copy retains only in-frame clones and omits some. The sample shows 100,000 or so clones, more than 65% of them seen only once. Sequencing was done on a sample of PBMCs. Receptors originate from a woman aged 18 to 35 in good health and CMV-seronegative. CDR3s include the opening cysteine and the closing phenylalanine or tryptophan. D genes are given only for firm matches. Clone size is stated in some rows and not others, as once, few, many or a class when expanded.

j_call	v_call	d_call	clone_size	cdr3_nt	cdr3_aa
TRBJ2-7	TRBV4-2	TRBD2	.	TGTGCCAGCAGCCAAGAGGGAGGGTCGGAACCCAGCTCCTACGAGCAGTACTTC	CASSQEGGSEPSSYEQYF
TRBJ2-2	TRBV7-3	TRBD2	.	TGTGCCAGCAGCTTCCTAGCGGGGGGGCGCGGCGGGGAGCTGTTTTTT	CASSFLAGGRGGELFF
TRBJ1-6	TRBV7-6	TRBD1	.	TGTGCCAGCAGCCCCGACAGGGGGCTGAATTCACCCCTCCACTTT	CASSPDRGLNSPLHF
TRBJ2-7	TRBV27	.	.	TGTGCCAGCAGTCTCGGACGGGGTCGGGAGCAGTACTTC	CASSLGRGREQYF
TRBJ1-2	TRBV7-2	.	.	TGTGCCAGCAGCTTAAAAGGGGATGACTATGGCTACACCTTC	CASSLKGDDYGYTF
TRBJ1-4	TRBV28	.	few	TGTGCCAGCAGTTTACGCGTCAACGTTGAAAAACTGTTTTTT	CASSLRVNVEKLFF
TRBJ2-1	TRBV5-1	.	few	TGCGCCAGCACCTTCGGTAATGAGCAGTTCTTC	CASTFGNEQFF
TRBJ1-3	TRBV5-6	.	few	TGTGCCAGCAGCTTGTTTACAGGGAACACTGGAAACACCATATATTTT	CASSLFTGNTGNTIYF
TRBJ1-4	TRBV7-8	.	.	TGTGCCAGCAGCCATCGGGGGGGGGACGGGCGTTGGGAAAAACTGTTTTTT	CASSHRGGDGRWEKLFF
TRBJ2-4	TRBV13	.	.	TGTGCCAGCAGCTTGGAAGTAACTGGGGACACCATAGCCAAAAACATTCAGTACTTC	CASSLEVTGDTIAKNIQYF
TRBJ2-7	TRBV5-6	TRBD1	once	TGTGCCAGCAGCTTCGTTGCCAGGACAGGTCGGATCTGGGACGAGCAGTACTTC	CASSFVARTGRIWDEQYF
TRBJ2-3	TRBV9	TRBD2	.	TGTGCCAGCAGCGTAAAAGCGGGGCCAGATACGCAGTATTTT	CASSVKAGPDTQYF
TRBJ2-1	TRBV18	TRBD2	.	TGTGCCAGCTCACCTGGGACTAGCGGTAATGAGCAGTTCTTC	CASSPGTSGNEQFF
TRBJ2-7	TRBV7-2	.	.	TGTGCCAGCAGCTTTTTTAAGGGGAACGAGCAGTACTTC	CASSFFKGNEQYF
TRBJ2-3	TRBV6-1	TRBD1	.	TGTGCCAGCAGTGAAACCGGGACAGTTAGCACAGATACGCAGTATTTT	CASSETGTVSTDTQYF
TRBJ2-1	TRBV7-3	TRBD1	once	TGTGCCAGCAGCTTGGGCAGGGGGCGTTTCAATGAGCAGTTCTTC	CASSLGRGRFNEQFF
TRBJ2-5	TRBV25-1	.	few	TGTGCCAGCAGTGAATTTGTGGCAGGGATACAAGAGACCCAGTACTTC	CASSEFVAGIQETQYF
TRBJ2-2	TRBV4-1	TRBD2	.	TGCGCCAGCAGCCGGACCCCGACTAGCGGGGGGAACACCGGGGAGCTGTTTTTT	CASSRTPTSGGNTGELFF
TRBJ2-2	TRBV29-1	TRBD1	.	TGCAGCGCAGGACAGGGAGACACCGGGGAGCTGTTTTTT	CSAGQGDTGELFF
TRBJ2-2	TRBV9	TRBD1	.	TGTGCCAGCAGCGGACAGGGGCTCGCCGGGGAGCTGTTTTTT	CASSGQGLAGELFF
TRBJ2-7	TRBV6-1	TRBD1	.	TGTGCCAGCAGCCTCAACAGGGGGAACTACGAGCAGTACTTC	CASSLNRGNYEQYF
TRBJ2-5	TRBV2	.	.	TGTGCCAGCAGAGTACAGGGCCCCCAAGAGACCCAGTACTTC	CASRVQGPQETQYF
TRBJ2-2	TRBV9	TRBD2	.	TGTGCCAGCAGCGTAGGCGGGACTAGCGATGGGGAGCTGTTTTTT	CASSVGGTSDGELFF
TRBJ2-3	TRBV11-2	TRBD2	.	TGTGCCAGCAGCCCGGGACTAGCTGAGGGAGATACGCAGTATTTT	CASSPGLAEGDTQYF
TRBJ2-6	TRBV7-2	.	.	TGTGCCAGCAGCCGAACTTCTGGGGCCAACGTCCTGACTTTC	CASSRTSGANVLTF
TRBJ2-3	TRBV7-3	.	.	TGTGCCAGCAGCCCCCGCCGGAGAGATACGCAGTATTTT	CASSPRRRDTQYF
TRBJ2-7	TRBV6-5	.	.	TGTGCCAGCAGTTCCGGGACGGGGGTTTACGAGCAGTACTTC	CASSSGTGVYEQYF
TRBJ2-3	TRBV7-9	.	.	TGTGCCAGCAGCTGGGGCTCCGGGTCAATAGATACGCAGTATTTT	CASSWGSGSIDTQYF
TRBJ2-1	TRBV21-1	.	.	TGTGCCAGCAGAAAAACGCCATCAGGGATCTACAATGAGCAGTTCTTC	CASRKTPSGIYNEQFF
TRBJ2-3	TRBV11-2	.	.	TGTGCCAGCAGCAGCGGGTCTTGGTCCACAGATACGCAGTATTTT	CASSSGSWSTDTQYF
TRBJ2-7	TRBV7-9	.	once	TGTTCCAGCAGCAAATTAGGGGGGGGCTACGAGCAGTACTTC	CSSSKLGGGYEQYF
TRBJ2-7	TRBV6-1	TRBD2	.	TGTGCCAGCACCGAGTATGGGGGGGGCTACGAGCAGTACTTC	CASTEYGGGYEQYF
TRBJ2-7	TRBV15	.	.	TGTGCCACCAGCCCCTTCGGTCACGAGCAGTACTTC	CATSPFGHEQYF
TRBJ1-5	TRBV19	TRBD1	.	TGTGCCAGTAGTTTCCCGGGACAGTACAATCAGCCCCAGCATTTT	CASSFPGQYNQPQHF
TRBJ1-1	TRBV9	TRBD1	.	TGTGCCAGCAGCCCGAGGGGGCGGAGTGAAGCTTTCTTT	CASSPRGRSEAFF
TRBJ2-2	TRBV5-4	TRBD2	once	TGTGCCAGCAGCGTAGCGGGGCTGTTCACCGGGGAGCTGTTTTTT	CASSVAGLFTGELFF
TRBJ2-1	TRBV29-1	.	few	TGCAGCGCTCCACAGAATCATTGGAATGAGCAGTTCTTC	CSAPQNHWNEQFF
TRBJ1-2	TRBV28	TRBD1	.	TGTGCCAGCAGTTTAACCGACAGGGACAACTATGGCTACACCTTC	CASSLTDRDNYGYTF
TRBJ2-3	TRBV7-3	.	.	TGTGCCAGCAGCTTAAGTGGGCCGGCTAGCACAGATACGCAGTATTTT	CASSLSGPASTDTQYF
TRBJ2-7	TRBV15	TRBD2	few	TGTGCCACCAGCAGAGCGCTAGCGGGAGCAAACGAGCAGTACTTC	CATSRALAGANEQYF